The 21 T cell receptor beta chains given below trace back to one sample, sequenced in a study of blood T cells in healthy people across ages. The authors ran a second PCR of 7 to 11 cycles using a sample-barcoded 5' primer and a J-beta primer mix. MiXCR, run by TCRdb on the 5' RACE reads, gives a single entry per CDR3 protein. The data show roughly 1,100,000 distinct CDR3 sequences, almost 25% seen once. The data were also submitted as part of a second study, on T cells of mothers and their children.

Material: blood. The receptors derive from a girl aged 2 to 10 in good health.

This clonotype has a handful of counts. V usage is TRBV5-1 and J usage is TRBJ2-5; possibly TRBD2 for D (6 bases). The J call may not be correct, given that the DNA end is closer to TRBJ2-7. The CDR3 contains 11 residues. Germline-derived CDR1 and CDR2 are SGHRS and YFSETQ. The CDR3 nucleotides are TGCGCCAGCAGGGAGGGTCCCGAGCAGTACTTC. Encoded protein: CASREGPEQYF.

This rearrangement joins TRBV9 to TRBJ2-1, with 11 bases aligning to TRBD2. J lost 9 bases, V lost 4 bases, and 12 bases had no gene match. Germline V gene lookup returns CDR1 SGDLS and CDR2 YYNGEE. This CDR3 has 16 residues. The CDR3 loop reads CASSMTSGTRRGEQFF. In nucleotides, the CDR3 is TGTGCCAGCAGCATGACTAGCGGGACTAGGAGGGGTGAGCAGTTCTTC.

The J gene is TRBJ2-3, the V gene TRBV29-1; 13 nucleotides align to TRBD2. Trimming took 0 bases from V and 6 from J; bases not matched to a gene: 6. The CDR3 consists of 16 residues. Germline loops: CDR1 SQVTM, CDR2 ANQGSEA. The CDR3 spells CSVEDQTSGGWDTQYF. CDR3 bases: TGCAGCGTTGAAGATCAGACTAGCGGGGGGTGGGATACGCAGTATTTT.

This chain connects TRBV6-5 to TRBJ2-1; a possible D gene is TRBD1 (6 bases). CDR1 is MNHEY, CDR2 SVGAGI, per germline. There are 16 residues in the CDR3. The V end lost 2 bases, the J end lost 10 bases, and 21 bases lay between the germline ends. The CDR3 DNA follows: TGTGCCAGCAGTTACCTGGTGGGGGACACGTACCGGGAGCAGTTCTTC. Translation: CASSYLVGDTYREQFF.

In this sample, this clonotype turned up a few times. The rearrangement joins TRBV13 to TRBJ2-5; the D is unclear. The germline CDR1 and CDR2 sequences are PRHDT and FYEKMQ (reference sequence). The CDR3 contains 13 residues. Trimming removed 6 bases at V and 1 base at J, with 9 bases between. The CDR3 loop reads CASRSEIQETQYF. The DNA for the CDR3 is TGTGCCAGCAGGAGCGAGATCCAAGAGACCCAGTACTTC.

The chain links TRBV12-3 or TRBV12-4 to TRBJ1-1; D might be TRBD1 (5 bases). Trimming left V 2 bases short and J 7 bases short, with 26 bases between. This CDR3 region has 18 residues. The chain's CDR3 is CASSLYPRRRGQGVEAFF. The CDR3 DNA reads TGTGCCAGCAGTTTATACCCGAGGAGGAGGGGCCAGGGCGTTGAAGCTTTCTTT.

This clonotype showed up just a few times. This rearrangement joins TRBV4-1 to TRBJ2-5; D possibly corresponds to TRBD2 (5 bases). Germline V gives CDR1 MGHRA, CDR2 YSYEKL. The V gene lost 0 bases and the J gene lost 2 bases, with 10 bases spanning the gap. The CDR3 length is 15 residues. The CDR3 DNA reads TGCGCCAGCAGCCAAGATTTGAGGGAACAAGAGACCCAGTACTTC. Its protein is CASSQDLREQETQYF.

A few counts support this clonotype. This chain joins TRBV9 and TRBJ1-6; TRBD1 is a possible D gene (5 bases). The CDR3 has 15 residues. V was trimmed by 3 bases and J by 8 bases, leaving 15 bases between them. The germline CDR1 and CDR2 sequences are SGDLS and YYNGEE. The CDR3 reads CASSGDSDSYSPLHF. CDR3 DNA sequence: TGTGCCAGCAGCGGTGATTCAGACAGTTATTCACCCCTCCACTTT. Based on the CDR3 plus reference TRBV9 and TRBJ1-6, the full variable domain is DSGVTQTPKHLITATGQRVTLRCSPRSGDLSVYWYQQSLDQGLQFLIQYYNGEERAKGNILERFSAQQFPDLHSELNLSSLELGDSALYFCASSGDSDSYSPLHFGNGTRLTVT.

The chain joins TRBV7-6 to TRBJ2-3; tentative D call: TRBD1 (5 bases). CDR1 SGHVS and CDR2 FNYEAQ come from the germline V gene. The CDR3 is 13 amino acids. The V end lost 5 bases, the J end lost 3 bases, and 9 bases lay between the germline ends. CDR3 residues: CASSQRQTDTQYF. The CDR3 coding sequence is TGTGCCAGCAGCCAACGACAGACAGATACGCAGTATTTT.

This chain uses TRBV4-1 with TRBJ1-4, with 9 bases identical to TRBD1. The CDR3 spans 17 residues. V was clipped by 3 bases and J by 2 bases; unmatched bases: 7. Germline V CDR1 and CDR2: MGHRA, YSYEKL. CDR3 loop: CASSQLTGGPTNEKLFF. The CDR3 nucleotides read TGCGCCAGCAGCCAGTTGACAGGGGGACCCACTAATGAAAAACTGTTTTTT.

In this sample, this clonotype turned up a few times. The chain has TRBV5-1 and TRBJ2-1; 7 bases align to TRBD2. Per germline, CDR1 SGHRS and CDR2 YFSETQ. With 1 base clipped from V and 3 bases from J, the junction kept 7 bases outside the gene matches. CDR3 length equals 16 residues. CDR3 in amino acids: CASSLIPGGDYNEQFF. The CDR3 DNA is TGCGCCAGCAGCTTGATCCCGGGGGGAGACTACAATGAGCAGTTCTTC.

The chain joins TRBV27 to TRBJ1-1; no definite D call. Germline CDR1 MNHEY, CDR2 SMNVEV (reference sequence). The CDR3 sequence is 13 residues long. V gave up 6 bases and J gave up 3 bases, with 11 bases separating them. Written as DNA, the CDR3 is TGTGCCAGCAGCGCTGAGATGGACACTGAAGCTTTCTTT. Its protein product is CASSAEMDTEAFF.

This clonotype was detected only a few times. The V and J genes are TRBV14 and TRBJ1-2; tentative D call: TRBD1 (5 bases). Germline assignment: CDR1 SGHDN and CDR2 FVKESK. V lost 2 bases and J 10 bases, leaving 20 bases between the germline ends. The CDR3 totals 15 residues. Written as DNA, the CDR3 is TGTGCCAGCAGCCAACTTCTAGGCTCTGGGGCAGCCTACACCTTC. Translating it yields CASSQLLGSGAAYTF.

The gene calls are TRBV12-3 or TRBV12-4 and TRBJ2-7; D ambiguous. V lost 10 bases and J lost 4, with 14 bases in between. This CDR3 contains 12 residues. The CDR3 DNA is TGTGCCACCGGTTATGGGTTTTACGAGCAGTACTTC. Protein product: CATGYGFYEQYF.

On this clonotype itself: Since a much larger clone is just one base distant, this may be a read error. The chain has TRBV28 and TRBJ1-2, with D unclear. Germline CDR1 and CDR2: MDHEN and SYDVKM. The CDR3 covers 11 residues. In DNA form, the CDR3 reads TGTGCCATCAGTTCTAACTATGGCTACACCTTC. Translation gives CAISSNYGYTF.

In the case of this clonotype: This sequence may be a read error, since a much larger clone differs from it by one base. The V call is TRBV5-1, the J call TRBJ1-2, with 7 nucleotides matching TRBD1. Germline V gives CDR1 SGHRS, CDR2 YFSETQ. This CDR3 spans 16 amino acids. CDR3 in amino acids: CASSLNQGTANYGHTF. CDR3 sequence (DNA): TGCGCCAGCAGCTTGAATCAGGGGACAGCTAACTATGGCCACACCTTC.

The V and J genes are TRBV7-9 and TRBJ2-6, with unresolved D. CDR3 length: 16 amino acids. V lost 1 base to trimming and J lost 0 bases, with 7 bases between them. Germline V gene sequence: CDR1 SEHNR, CDR2 FQNEAQ (reference sequence). The CDR3 is CASSLVRASGANVLTF. As DNA, the CDR3 is TGTGCCAGCAGCTTAGTCCGGGCCTCTGGGGCCAACGTCCTGACTTTC.

J is TRBJ1-5 and V is TRBV12-3 or TRBV12-4; D is undetermined. Trimming cost V 3 bases and J 3 bases, with 9 bases left between them. The length of the CDR3 is 14 residues. The CDR3 sequence is CASSFGEDNQPQHF. The CDR3 bases are TGTGCCAGCAGTTTCGGGGAAGACAATCAGCCCCAGCATTTT.

The rearrangement links TRBV13 to TRBJ2-5; tentatively, D is TRBD1 or TRBD2 (6 bases each). The CDR3 consists of 13 residues. With 5 bases removed from V and 5 bases from J, the gap between germline ends came to 12 bases. The germline V gene has CDR1 PRHDT and CDR2 FYEKMQ (reference sequence). Written as DNA, the CDR3 is TGTGCCAGCAGCAAACTAGGGGGGGAGACCCAGTACTTC. Amino acid sequence: CASSKLGGETQYF.

The sample holds a few counts of this clonotype. The chain joins TRBV19 to TRBJ2-3; D unresolved. From germline, CDR1 is LNHDA and CDR2 SQIVND (reference sequence). The CDR3 totals 16 residues. Trimming stripped 5 bases from V and 3 bases from J, with 18 bases between. The chain's CDR3 is CASSPDRGLGTDTQYF. The CDR3 region has the DNA TGTGCCAGTAGTCCCGACCGTGGTTTAGGTACAGATACGCAGTATTTT. The full variable domain, completed using reference TRBV19 and TRBJ2-3, is DGGITQSPKYLFRKEGQNVTLSCEQNLNHDAMYWYRQDPGQGLRLIYYSQIVNDFQKGDIAEGYSVSREKKESFPLTVTSAQKNPTAFYLCASSPDRGLGTDTQYFGPGTRLTVL.

The sample holds a few counts of this clonotype. The gene calls are TRBV6-2 or TRBV6-3 and TRBJ1-2; maybe TRBD1 (5 bases). The CDR3 runs 13 residues. V was pared by 8 bases and J by 0 bases, with 10 bases between. The germline CDR1 and CDR2 sequences are MNHEY and SVGEGT. The DNA of the CDR3 is TGTGCCAGCGGTATGACAGCTAACTATGGCTACACCTTC. As protein: CASGMTANYGYTF.